Here is one T cell receptor (beta chain) with its context. Its antigen remains unidentified. The table came from immunoSEQ multiplex PCR; TCRdb's copy has only in-frame clones and leaves some out. The table includes about 160,000 clones, roughly nine tenths detected once. The CDR3 contains 14 residues. V was clipped by 4 bases and J by 0 bases, with 9 bases between them. Germline-derived CDR1 and CDR2 are SNHLY and FYNNEI. The data were taken from a study of cytomegalovirus exposure and HLA in healthy donors. Notes on the study in general: The study listed 164 cytomegalovirus-associated TCR beta chains. In the 120 validation repertoires, about 94% of cluster scores exceeded 0, per a later analysis. Reported results showed that the classifier diagnosed cytomegalovirus status with high specificity and sensitivity.

The study drew the donors from its approximately 120-subject validation cohort, separate from the roughly 670-subject first cohort. The sample taken for sequencing was PBMCs. The gene calls are TRBV2 and TRBJ1-1; tentatively, D is TRBD1 (5 bases). The TCR sequence derives from a woman younger than 45 in good health and CMV-seronegative. The CDR3 DNA is TGTGCCAGCAGTGCGGGACGGTTGAACACTGAAGCTTTCTTT. It codes for CASSAGRLNTEAFF.